The 26 T cell receptor beta chains below were found in one sample sequenced in a study of T cell responses to AZD1222 COVID-19 vaccine. Some clones are missing from TCRdb's copy, which holds only in-frame ones; the method was immunoSEQ multiplex PCR. The data contain under 200,000 clones, around 95% of them singletons. Sequences were derived from peripheral blood, sampled on day 0 of AZD1222 vaccination. The receptors were gathered from an adult in good health.

This clone was found once. The chain joins TRBV9 to TRBJ1-6, with no clear D. Trimming pared 4 bases from V and 3 bases from J, leaving 8 bases between. Germline lookup yields CDR1 SGDLS and CDR2 YYNGEE. The CDR3 covers 14 residues. Here the CDR3 DNA reads TGTGCCAGCAGCCCTCAGCTCTATAATTCACCCCTCCACTTT. This gives the protein CASSPQLYNSPLHF.

The chain links TRBV30 to TRBJ1-6; no firm D call. Trimming took 2 bases from V and 10 from J, leaving 15 bases between them. The CDR3 is 14 residues long. Germline values: CDR1 GTSNPN, CDR2 SVGIG (reference sequence). CDR3 sequence reads: CAWSRRSGQSPLHF. CDR3 DNA: TGTGCCTGGAGTCGCAGGTCCGGGCAATCACCCCTCCACTTT.

The chain combines TRBV6-4 with TRBJ1-1, with 10 nucleotides matching TRBD1. The CDR3 spans 14 residues. Losses at the gene ends were 4 bases for V and 4 bases for J; bases not matched to a gene: 3. Per germline, CDR1 MRHNA and CDR2 SNTAGT. The CDR3 region is CASSGDRGSTEAFF. The DNA of the CDR3 is TGTGCCAGCAGTGGGGACAGGGGCAGCACTGAAGCTTTCTTT.

This sequence joins TRBV12-5 and TRBJ1-6; 12 nucleotides line up with TRBD1. J was trimmed by 8 bases and V by 6 bases; bases with no gene match: 8. The CDR3 spans 16 residues. Germline loops: CDR1 LGHNT, CDR2 FRNRAP. The CDR3 bases are TGTGCTAGTGGCCTCTGGGGACAGGGGGCTGATTCACCCCTCCACTTT. This sequence encodes CASGLWGQGADSPLHF. Variable domain in full (rest from reference TRBV12-5 and TRBJ1-6): DARVTQTPRHKVTEMGQEVTMRCQPILGHNTVFWYRQTMMQGLELLAYFRNRAPLDDSGMPKDRFSAEMPDATLATLKIQPSEPRDSAVYFCASGLWGQGADSPLHFGNGTRLTVT.

The chain carries TRBV18 and TRBJ2-7, with TRBD1 matching 10 bases. Unmatched junction bases numbered 4, after V lost 3 bases and J lost 5 bases. The CDR3 extends over 14 amino acids. CDR1 is KGHSH and CDR2 is LQKENI in the germline V gene. The CDR3: CASSPGTGADEQYF. CDR3 sequence (DNA): TGTGCCAGCTCACCCGGGACAGGGGCAGACGAGCAGTACTTC.

The chain recombines TRBV4-1 with TRBJ1-1, with D unresolved. Germline-derived CDR1 and CDR2 are MGHRA and YSYEKL. The CDR3 is made up of 16 amino acids. V gave up 4 bases and J gave up 4 bases, with 19 bases separating them. The CDR3 spells CASSLLNEDPTTEAFF. CDR3 in DNA: TGCGCCAGCAGCCTCCTAAATGAAGACCCGACCACTGAAGCTTTCTTT.

The chain recombines TRBV5-4 with TRBJ2-7; tentative D call: TRBD1 (6 bases). Germline V CDR1 and CDR2: SGHNT, YYREEE (reference sequence). The V end was cut by 0 bases, the J end by 2 bases, with 15 bases between. This CDR3 spans 16 amino acids. CDR3: CASSLGGSQGTYEQYF. The CDR3 region has the DNA TGTGCCAGCAGCTTGGGGGGGTCCCAGGGGACCTACGAGCAGTACTTC.

V and J are TRBV10-3 and TRBJ2-1, with 7 bases identical to TRBD1. V trimming: 5 bases; J trimming: 7 bases; junction bases outside the gene matches: 8. CDR3 length: 14 residues. CDR1 and CDR2 (germline): ENHRY, SYGVKD. CDR3 residues: CAISRPGQYNEQFF. The CDR3 DNA reads as TGTGCCATCAGTAGACCGGGACAGTATAATGAGCAGTTCTTC.

The chain is built from TRBV10-1 and TRBJ2-3, with unresolved D. The CDR3 runs to 8 residues. Germline lookup yields CDR1 WNHNN and CDR2 SYGVQD (reference sequence). Trimming left V 8 bases short and J 6 bases short, with 0 bases between. The CDR3 here is CASDTQYF. The CDR3 nucleotides are TGCGCCAGCGATACGCAGTATTTT.

The chain is built from TRBV5-1 and TRBJ2-1; 9 nucleotides align to TRBD1. Germline CDR1 and CDR2: SGHRS and YFSETQ. CDR3 length: 14 amino acids. V was pared by 4 bases and J by 7 bases, with 6 bases of the junction left unmatched. The CDR3 DNA sequence: TGCGCCAGCAGCCCAGGGACAGGGACGAATGAGCAGTTCTTC. It translates to CASSPGTGTNEQFF.

This clone was seen only a few times. The chain combines TRBV6-5 with TRBJ2-3; perhaps D is TRBD1 or TRBD2 (5 bases each). Between the trimmed V and J ends, which lost 6 bases and 6 bases, there was a span of 19 bases. The CDR3 has 15 amino acids. Germline V CDR1 and CDR2: MNHEY, SVGAGI. DNA for the CDR3: TGTGCCAGCAGCTCTGGGACCCTGAGAGGGGATACGCAGTATTTT. It specifies CASSSGTLRGDTQYF.

This chain connects TRBV5-1 to TRBJ1-1; D is unclear. Germline CDR1 SGHRS, CDR2 YFSETQ. Trimming took off 5 bases at V and 1 base at J, with 15 bases between the two ends. The CDR3 is 15 residues long. The CDR3 nucleotides read TGCGCCAGCAGTTTCGGAGAGCACACGAACACTGAAGCTTTCTTT. It yields the protein CASSFGEHTNTEAFF.

The chain links TRBV19 to TRBJ2-1; no clear D. V shed 7 bases and J shed 1 base, with 14 bases lying between them. Germline-derived CDR1 and CDR2 are LNHDA and SQIVND (reference sequence). The CDR3 contains 15 residues. Written as DNA, the CDR3 is TGTGCCAGTAAGTCGTCTTCTAGATCCTACAATGAGCAGTTCTTC. Protein sequence: CASKSSSRSYNEQFF. Full variable domain (remainder filled in from reference TRBV19 and TRBJ2-1): DGGITQSPKYLFRKEGQNVTLSCEQNLNHDAMYWYRQDPGQGLRLIYYSQIVNDFQKGDIAEGYSVSREKKESFPLTVTSAQKNPTAFYLCASKSSSRSYNEQFFGPGTRLTVL.

The chain combines TRBV5-8 with TRBJ1-3; no reliable D call. Germline V gene data show CDR1 as SGHTS and CDR2 as YDEGEE. V was clipped by 3 bases and J by 5 bases, with 18 bases between them. The length of the CDR3 is 16 residues. The CDR3 nucleotides are TGTGCCAGCAGCTCAACGCTACCAAGTAGACGAAACACCATATATTTT. The encoded protein is CASSSTLPSRRNTIYF.

The chain joins TRBV28 to TRBJ1-6; D gene ambiguous. The CDR3 is made up of 14 amino acids. Germline V gene data show CDR1 as MDHEN and CDR2 as SYDVKM. Trimming removed 6 bases at V and 10 bases at J, with 16 bases between. The CDR3 loop reads CASSLGGLGSPLHF. As DNA, the CDR3 is TGTGCCAGCAGCCTGGGAGGGCTAGGGTCACCCCTCCACTTT.

The rearrangement joins TRBV5-4 to TRBJ2-5; 7 bases are a match to TRBD2. In germline, CDR1 is SGHNT, CDR2 YYREEE (reference sequence). The CDR3 runs 15 residues. The junction had 9 bases not matched to a gene; V was cut back by 4 bases and J by 3 bases. The CDR3 region is CASSTGGLSEETQYF. CDR3 in DNA: TGTGCCAGCAGCACGGGGGGATTATCAGAAGAGACCCAGTACTTC.

The V call is TRBV25-1, the J call TRBJ1-2, with D possibly matching TRBD1 (5 bases). With 0 bases removed from V and 1 base from J, the gap between germline ends came to 15 bases. Looked up from germline, CDR1 is MGHDK and CDR2 is SYGVNS. CDR3 length: 17 residues. The CDR3 reads CASSEYKGARGNYGYTF. CDR3 bases: TGTGCCAGCAGTGAATATAAAGGGGCGCGAGGTAACTATGGCTACACCTTC.

The rearrangement joins TRBV28 to TRBJ2-3; 11 nucleotides line up with TRBD2. Germline CDR1 and CDR2: MDHEN and SYDVKM. The CDR3 sequence is 17 residues long. V lost 5 bases to trimming and J lost 8 bases; unmatched junction nucleotides: 15. The DNA for the CDR3 is TGTGCCAGCAGTGTACCCGGACTAGCGGGCCATGTTGGTACGCAGTATTTT. Translating it yields CASSVPGLAGHVGTQYF.

This clone was seen a few times. The J gene is TRBJ2-7, the V gene TRBV25-1; TRBD2 agrees at 13 bases. The V and J ends lost 8 bases and 2 bases, in that order; junction bases with no gene match: 9. Germline V CDR1 and CDR2: MGHDK, SYGVNS. The CDR3 is 16 residues long. CDR3 nucleotide sequence: TGTGCCAGCCCCGACTCCGGGACTAGCGGGACCTACGAGCAGTACTTC. Translated, it gives CASPDSGTSGTYEQYF.

V is TRBV19 and J is TRBJ2-1; 7 bases agree with TRBD2. CDR3 length: 13 amino acids. V gave up 6 bases and J gave up 2 bases; unmatched junction bases: 1. Germline V lookup: CDR1 LNHDA, CDR2 SQIVND (reference sequence). This CDR3 reads CASRLAAYNEQFF. Written as DNA, the CDR3 is TGTGCCAGTAGGCTAGCGGCCTACAATGAGCAGTTCTTC.

The CDR3 DNA is TGTGCCACCAGTGACCCAGTTGGGGGAGGCACTGAAGCTTTCTTT. It yields the protein CATSDPVGGGTEAFF. The chain combines TRBV24-1 with TRBJ1-1, with a weak D call TRBD1 (5 bases). The germline V gene encodes CDR1 KGHDR and CDR2 SFDVKD. V was clipped by 4 bases and J by 4 bases, with 15 bases between them. The CDR3 contains 15 residues.

The rearrangement joins TRBV7-8 to TRBJ2-5; weak D call: TRBD1 (6 bases). Between the trimmed V and J ends, which lost 0 bases and 5 bases, there was a span of 16 bases. Germline CDR1 SGHVS, CDR2 FQNEAQ. The CDR3 sequence is 16 residues long. CDR3 amino acids: CASSLAFLVGAETQYF. The CDR3 DNA reads as TGTGCCAGCAGCTTAGCCTTTCTAGTGGGGGCGGAGACCCAGTACTTC.

The chain is built from TRBV19 and TRBJ1-2; D unresolved. Germline assignment: CDR1 LNHDA and CDR2 SQIVND (reference sequence). This CDR3 contains 12 residues. Trimming took 8 bases from V and 6 from J, leaving 13 bases between them. This CDR3 reads CASFGQMDGYTF. The CDR3 coding sequence is TGTGCCAGTTTCGGCCAAATGGATGGCTACACCTTC.

The V and J genes are TRBV15 and TRBJ1-6; unclear D gene. The germline V gene encodes CDR1 LNHNV and CDR2 YYDKDF (reference sequence). The CDR3 length is 14 residues. The V gene lost 5 bases and the J gene lost 7 bases, with 12 bases spanning the gap. Here the CDR3 DNA reads TGTGCCACCAGCGGTTCGTCGGGGAATTCACCCCTCCACTTT. This codes for CATSGSSGNSPLHF.

The rearrangement links TRBV7-8 to TRBJ2-5; the D is unclear. This CDR3 has 14 residues. The germline V and J ends were trimmed by 3 bases and 0 bases, with 8 bases remaining between them. Germline-derived CDR1 and CDR2 are SGHVS and FQNEAQ. CDR3 loop: CASSFLGYQETQYF. The CDR3 nucleotides read TGTGCCAGCAGCTTTTTAGGTTACCAAGAGACCCAGTACTTC.

The chain couples TRBV10-2 to TRBJ2-3; D gene unclear. Trimming pared 9 bases from V and 1 base from J, leaving 17 bases between. This CDR3 is built from 15 residues. Per germline, CDR1 WSHSY and CDR2 SAAADI. The CDR3 spells CASRPTPTGTDTQYF. The CDR3 DNA reads as TGCGCCAGTCGACCCACCCCGACGGGCACAGATACGCAGTATTTT.